This T cell receptor beta chain was observed in a study of OX40 agonist ivuxolimab in advanced cancers. Study background: Mean age approximately 59 years, range about 20 to 79; about 81% male. Study results and limitations: Blood T cells, both CD4+ and CD8+, expanded clonally by week 6 at 0.1 to 3.0 mg/kg. Expanded peripheral T cells had an undetermined antigen specificity.

Using immunoSEQ multiplex PCR, the repertoire was profiled, and TCRdb retains in-frame clones only, with some absent. The sample includes approximately 91,000 clones, around 88% of them seen just once. In regard to this clone: Its antigen is as yet unknown.

The V gene lost 5 bases and the J gene lost 8 bases, with 15 bases spanning the gap. There are 13 residues in the CDR3. The germline V gene has CDR1 SGHAT and CDR2 FQNNGV. The V call is TRBV11-2, the J call TRBJ1-2, with D perhaps matching TRBD1 (6 bases). This TCR was sampled from an adult with an advanced solid tumor such as melanoma, head and neck, liver or kidney cancer. The sequences come from CD4+ or CD8+ T cells sorted from blood, collected in a trial of the OX40 agonist ivuxolimab. This chain's CDR3 is CASSVTGSHGYTF. DNA for the CDR3: TGTGCCAGCAGCGTAACAGGGTCCCACGGCTACACCTTC.